This TCR beta chain was sequenced for a study of blood T cell repertoires in COVID-19 (dated by TCRdb to 2018 to 2020). Looking at the study overall: Samples covering the acute and convalescent phases of COVID-19 were provided by collaborators in the United States, Italy and Spain. The sample metadata nearly always contained a de-identified subject ID, COVID-19 status, age in years and sex. The samples were drawn from the first 160 participants of the ongoing ImmuneRACE study and from about 1,200 subjects provided by 6 global collaborators. The prospective study material was composed of cDNA or gDNA derived from T cells, B-cell-depleted T cells, or PBMCs. A freely available public database, intended as a resource for researchers studying the immune response to SARS-CoV-2, is where the repertoires were released. Where available, HLA class I and class II types were obtained from metadata supplied by the sample provider rather than from assay-based typing. Deeply sampled blood TCRbeta repertoires from subjects exposed to, actively infected with, or recovered from COVID-19 were included in the dataset.

Results and caveats for the whole study, not just this receptor: The amount of clinical and demographic metadata varied by source and participant and was provided uncurated.

The immunoSEQ Assay, a bias-controlled multiplex PCR, was used to amplify TCRbeta CDR3 regions from genomic DNA. The published analysis was carried out like this. Within the assay, amplification of reference gene primers was used to estimate how many nucleated cells each sample contained. To quantify the absolute abundance of each unique TCRbeta CDR3 rearrangement, sequence reads were collapsed and filtered. Productive Simpson clonality was computed per sample as the square root of Simpson's diversity index over productive rearrangements. What TCRdb holds here is the immuneACCESS table cut down to in-frame rearrangements. Part of the clones is not present; checked against another copy, under half of the missing clones reflect an unresolved V gene, and the others are unexplained. V, J and clone size reflect that table, while D and trimming were determined from the DNA. The sample includes 220,000 or so clones, with about 80% observed a single time. The ten largest clones take up 3% of the sample.

A word on this clone: No antigen is known for it. Within one base of it there is no much larger clone, and no base qualities were kept.

Another Seattle source contributed samples from volunteer blood donors who had recovered from COVID-19. Each collaborating institution followed its own protocols to collect whole blood in K2EDTA tubes. For TCRbeta analysis, collaborators shipped samples in one of three forms: frozen whole blood, isolated PBMCs, or DNA extracted from either of those sample types. The sample comprised peripheral blood. The clonotype originates from a woman aged 25 to 39 who had recovered from COVID-19.

The CDR3 protein: CASSITVASSYEQYF. The nucleotide sequence is TGTGCCAGCAGTATTACAGTTGCGAGCTCCTACGAGCAGTACTTC. This receptor chain uses TRBV27 and TRBJ2-7; the D gene identity is not certain. Between the V and J ends, shortened by 5 bases and 0 bases respectively, the junction contains 14 bases. The germline V gene (reference sequence) specifies MNHEY as CDR1 and SMNVEV as CDR2. The cysteine opens and the phenylalanine closes a CDR3 of 15 amino acids. Only CDR3 DNA remains: 45 bases, in frame from the first base.